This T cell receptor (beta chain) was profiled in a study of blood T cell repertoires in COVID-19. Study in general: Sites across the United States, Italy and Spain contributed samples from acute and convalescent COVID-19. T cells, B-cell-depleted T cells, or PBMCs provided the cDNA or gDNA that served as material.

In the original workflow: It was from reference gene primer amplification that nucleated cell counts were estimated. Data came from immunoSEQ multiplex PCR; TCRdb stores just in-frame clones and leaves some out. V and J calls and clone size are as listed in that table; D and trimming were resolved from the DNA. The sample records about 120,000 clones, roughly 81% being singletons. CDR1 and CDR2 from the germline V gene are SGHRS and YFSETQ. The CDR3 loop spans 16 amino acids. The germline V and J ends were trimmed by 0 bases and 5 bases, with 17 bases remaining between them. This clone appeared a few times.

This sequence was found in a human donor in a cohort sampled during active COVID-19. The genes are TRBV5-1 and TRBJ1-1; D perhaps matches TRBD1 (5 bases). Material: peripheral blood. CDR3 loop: CASSLADSGSGTEAFF. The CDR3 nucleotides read TGCGCCAGCAGCTTGGCCGATTCAGGGTCGGGTACTGAAGCTTTCTTT. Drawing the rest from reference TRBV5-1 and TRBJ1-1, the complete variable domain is KAGVTQTPRYLIKTRGQQVTLSCSPISGHRSVSWYQQTPGQGLQFLFEYFSETQRNKGNFPGRFSGRQFSNSRSEMNVSTLELGDSALYLCASSLADSGSGTEAFFGQGTRLTVV.